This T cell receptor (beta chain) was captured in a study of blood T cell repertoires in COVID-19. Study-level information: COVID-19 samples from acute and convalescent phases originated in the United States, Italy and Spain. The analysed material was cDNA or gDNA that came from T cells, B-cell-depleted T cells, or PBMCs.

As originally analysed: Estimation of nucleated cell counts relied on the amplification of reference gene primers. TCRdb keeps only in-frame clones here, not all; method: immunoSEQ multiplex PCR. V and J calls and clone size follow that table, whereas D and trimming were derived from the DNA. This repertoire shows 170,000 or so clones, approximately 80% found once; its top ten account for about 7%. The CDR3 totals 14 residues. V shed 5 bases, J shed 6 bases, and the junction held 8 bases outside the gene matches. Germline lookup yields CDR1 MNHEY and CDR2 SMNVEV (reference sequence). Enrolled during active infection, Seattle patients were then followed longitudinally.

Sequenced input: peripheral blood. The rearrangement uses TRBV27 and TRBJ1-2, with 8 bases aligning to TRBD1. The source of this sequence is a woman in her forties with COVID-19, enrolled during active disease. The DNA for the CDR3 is TGTGCCAGCAGTGTCGACCAGGGGGCCCATGGCTACACCTTC. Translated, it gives CASSVDQGAHGYTF.